A selection of T cell receptor beta chains follows, all from one sample in a study of blood T cell repertoires in COVID-19. Here immunoSEQ multiplex PCR was the method, and the copy in TCRdb shows in-frame clones only, minus some. The data show 40,000 or so clones, with 80% to 90% seen just once and about 9.8% held by the top ten. Sequencing was performed on peripheral blood. The receptors were gathered from a human donor in a cohort sampled during active COVID-19. CDR3s include the opening cysteine and the closing phenylalanine or tryptophan. The order of the fields is clone size, D gene, V gene, J gene, CDR3 DNA, CDR3 protein. A D gene is named only where the DNA matches it firmly. A row's size may be missing; if present it is once, few, many or a size class.

abundance: NA
d_gene: NA
v_gene: TRBV30
j_gene: TRBJ1-3
CDR3nt: TGTGCCTCGATTCTAGGGGTGAGCTCTGGAAACACCATATATTTT
CDR3aa: CASILGVSSGNTIYF

abundance: NA
d_gene: NA
v_gene: TRBV2
j_gene: TRBJ1-5
CDR3nt: TGTGCCTGCACCAGGGGCCCTACGGGCAATCAGCCCCAGCATTTT
CDR3aa: CACTRGPTGNQPQHF

abundance: once
d_gene: TRBD1
v_gene: TRBV5-8
j_gene: TRBJ1-5
CDR3nt: TGTGCCAGCAGCTTGGGACAGGGTTTCAATCAGCCCCAGCATTTT
CDR3aa: CASSLGQGFNQPQHF

abundance: NA
d_gene: TRBD1
v_gene: TRBV6-2/TRBV6-3
j_gene: TRBJ1-6
CDR3nt: TGTGCCAGCAGTCGACAGGGCCATTCACCCCTCCACTTT
CDR3aa: CASSRQGHSPLHF

abundance: NA
d_gene: NA
v_gene: TRBV11-2
j_gene: TRBJ2-3
CDR3nt: TGTGCCAGCAGCTCCGTAATCACAGATACGCAGTATTTT
CDR3aa: CASSSVITDTQYF

abundance: NA
d_gene: TRBD2
v_gene: TRBV6-2/TRBV6-3
j_gene: TRBJ2-7
CDR3nt: TGTGCCAGCAGTTACGCGGGAGCGAAGGACGAGCAGTACTTC
CDR3aa: CASSYAGAKDEQYF

abundance: NA
d_gene: TRBD1
v_gene: TRBV19
j_gene: TRBJ1-2
CDR3nt: TGTGCCAGTACCCGAAATGGGCAGGGGGCGTTTGGCTATGGCTACACCTTC
CDR3aa: CASTRNGQGAFGYGYTF

abundance: NA
d_gene: TRBD1
v_gene: TRBV3-1/TRBV3-2
j_gene: TRBJ1-4
CDR3nt: TGTGCCAGCAGCCAAGCCAACAGGGGGCCGGCTAATGAAAAACTGTTTTTT
CDR3aa: CASSQANRGPANEKLFF

abundance: NA
d_gene: TRBD2
v_gene: TRBV6-6
j_gene: TRBJ2-1
CDR3nt: TGTGCCAGCAGTCGGCCAGTAGCGGGAGGACCAGGCGGTGAGCAGTTCTTC
CDR3aa: CASSRPVAGGPGGEQFF

abundance: NA
d_gene: NA
v_gene: TRBV29-1
j_gene: TRBJ1-2
CDR3nt: TGCAGCGTTGAACCTCAGGGGAGAGGCTACACCTTC
CDR3aa: CSVEPQGRGYTF

abundance: NA
d_gene: NA
v_gene: TRBV6-6
j_gene: TRBJ2-1
CDR3nt: TGTGCCAGCAGTTCTCAGACAGGCCCCTACAATGAGCAGTTCTTC
CDR3aa: CASSSQTGPYNEQFF

abundance: few
d_gene: TRBD1
v_gene: TRBV28
j_gene: TRBJ1-5
CDR3nt: TGTGCCAGCAGCCCCGGGACAGGGAGGTATCAGCCCCAGCATTTT
CDR3aa: CASSPGTGRYQPQHF

abundance: NA
d_gene: TRBD1
v_gene: TRBV9
j_gene: TRBJ2-7
CDR3nt: TGTGCAAGCAGCTTCGGACAGGGCATCGGCCACGAGCAGTACTTC
CDR3aa: CASSFGQGIGHEQYF

abundance: NA
d_gene: NA
v_gene: TRBV14
j_gene: TRBJ1-3
CDR3nt: TGTGCCAGCAGCCAGGAGGGGCCCAGTCTTACCTCTGGAAACACCATATATTTT
CDR3aa: CASSQEGPSLTSGNTIYF

abundance: few
d_gene: NA
v_gene: TRBV14
j_gene: TRBJ1-1
CDR3nt: TGTGCCAGCAGCCAAGTGATGAGTCGTACTATAATGAACACTGAAGCTTTCTTT
CDR3aa: CASSQVMSRTIMNTEAFF